This entry describes one T cell receptor beta chain. What it binds is not known. The data belong to a study of beta chain features in type 1 diabetes. Germline CDR1 is PRHDT and CDR2 is FYEKMQ (reference sequence). The CDR3 loop spans 14 amino acids. V was trimmed by 0 bases and J by 8 bases, leaving 11 bases between them. Every donor had blood drawn once into heparin, roughly 120 mL on average. Sorting gave populations that all exceeded 95% purity. Study-wide results and caveats: The similarity of naive, central memory and Treg TCRB repertoires appeared greater among patients than among healthy donors. Moderately but significantly shorter TCRB CDR3s were found in Type 1 diabetes patients in all four CD4+ subsets.

What was sequenced were expressed TCRB transcripts, since all of the isolated RNA had been reverse transcribed. Sequencing was performed with immunoSEQ multiplex PCR; in TCRdb, only in-frame clones are kept and a portion is missing. Of around 180,000 clones in the sample, approximately 8.1% are singletons; the top ten hold 0.94%. The receptor was derived from a woman in her thirties or forties with type 1 diabetes. The source material was central memory CD4+ T cells from blood. This chain links TRBV13 with TRBJ2-1; D might be TRBD2 (5 bases). CDR3 in amino acids: CASSLGQLRDEQFF. CDR3 nucleotide sequence: TGTGCCAGCAGCTTAGGGCAGCTGAGGGATGAGCAGTTCTTC.